This TCR beta chain was found in a study of blood T cell repertoires in COVID-19. Overall study context: Sample material is recorded as cDNA or gDNA derived from T cells, B-cell-depleted T cells, or PBMCs.

The CDR3 runs 15 residues. After removal of 7 bases from V and 1 base from J, the junction contained 4 bases not matched to a gene. CDR1 and CDR2 from the germline V gene are MNHEY and SVGAGI. Generated by immunoSEQ multiplex PCR, the TCRdb table keeps only in-frame clones and is missing some. The sample lists about 270,000 clones, around 82% occurring once. J is TRBJ2-3 and V is TRBV6-5; 11 bases map to TRBD1. Material for sequencing was peripheral blood. This receptor was obtained from a woman aged 18-29 years with acute or convalescent COVID-19. The CDR3 bases are TGTGCCAGCACAAGGACAGGGGGCGGCACAGATACGCAGTATTTT. Translating gives CASTRTGGGTDTQYF.